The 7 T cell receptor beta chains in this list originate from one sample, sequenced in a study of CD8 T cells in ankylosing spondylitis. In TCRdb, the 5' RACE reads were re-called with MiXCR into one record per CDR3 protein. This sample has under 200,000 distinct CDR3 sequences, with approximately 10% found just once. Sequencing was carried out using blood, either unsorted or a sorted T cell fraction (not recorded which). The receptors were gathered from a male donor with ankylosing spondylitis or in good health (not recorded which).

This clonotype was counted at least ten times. CDR3 in DNA: TGCAGTGCTAGAGACTTCTCTGGGGTAAACACCGGGGAGCTGTTTTTT. It specifies CSARDFSGVNTGELFF. J is TRBJ2-2 and V is TRBV20-1; D is ambiguous. The germline V gene encodes CDR1 DFQATT and CDR2 SNEGSKA (reference sequence). This CDR3 comprises 16 residues. V lost 0 bases to trimming and J lost 2 bases, with 13 bases between them.

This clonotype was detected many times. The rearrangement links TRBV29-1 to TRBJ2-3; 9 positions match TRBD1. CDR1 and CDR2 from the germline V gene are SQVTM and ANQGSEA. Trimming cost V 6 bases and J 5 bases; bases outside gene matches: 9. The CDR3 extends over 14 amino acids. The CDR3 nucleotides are TGCAGCGTGGATGGACAGGGGTGGAGAGATACGCAGTATTTT. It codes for CSVDGQGWRDTQYF.

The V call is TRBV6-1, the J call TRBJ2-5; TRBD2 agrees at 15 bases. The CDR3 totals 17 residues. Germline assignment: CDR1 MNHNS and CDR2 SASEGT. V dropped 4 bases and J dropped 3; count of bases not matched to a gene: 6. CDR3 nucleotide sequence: TGTGCCAGCAGTGGCGGACTAGCGGGGGGGCCGAAAGAGACCCAGTACTTC. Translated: CASSGGLAGGPKETQYF.

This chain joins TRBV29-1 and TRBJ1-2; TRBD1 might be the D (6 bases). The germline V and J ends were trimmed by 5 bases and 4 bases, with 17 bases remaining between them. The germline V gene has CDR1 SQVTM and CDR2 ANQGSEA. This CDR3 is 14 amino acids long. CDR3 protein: CSVLGSGGFYGYTF. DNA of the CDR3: TGCAGCGTTCTGGGATCGGGGGGCTTCTATGGCTACACCTTC.

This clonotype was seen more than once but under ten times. The CDR3 is CASRQGNQPQHF. The CDR3 coding sequence is TGTGCCAGCCGCCAAGGGAATCAGCCCCAGCATTTT. V gene TRBV7-2 combines with J gene TRBJ1-5, with D uncertain. The germline CDR1 and CDR2 sequences are SGHTA and FQGNSA. V dropped 8 bases and J dropped 4 bases, with 9 bases sitting between them. CDR3 length: 12 residues.

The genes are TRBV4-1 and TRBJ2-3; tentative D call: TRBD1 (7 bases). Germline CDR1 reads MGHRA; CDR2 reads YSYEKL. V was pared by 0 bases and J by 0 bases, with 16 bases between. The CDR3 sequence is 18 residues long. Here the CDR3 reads CASSQERQGLGSTDTQYF. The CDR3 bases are TGCGCCAGCAGCCAAGAAAGACAGGGACTCGGAAGCACAGATACGCAGTATTTT.

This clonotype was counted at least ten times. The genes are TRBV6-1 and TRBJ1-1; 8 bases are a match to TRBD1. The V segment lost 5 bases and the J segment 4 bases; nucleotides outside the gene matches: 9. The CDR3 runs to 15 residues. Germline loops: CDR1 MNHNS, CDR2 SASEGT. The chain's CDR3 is CASSPGTGWSTEAFF. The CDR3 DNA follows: TGTGCCAGCAGTCCCGGGACAGGTTGGAGCACTGAAGCTTTCTTT.